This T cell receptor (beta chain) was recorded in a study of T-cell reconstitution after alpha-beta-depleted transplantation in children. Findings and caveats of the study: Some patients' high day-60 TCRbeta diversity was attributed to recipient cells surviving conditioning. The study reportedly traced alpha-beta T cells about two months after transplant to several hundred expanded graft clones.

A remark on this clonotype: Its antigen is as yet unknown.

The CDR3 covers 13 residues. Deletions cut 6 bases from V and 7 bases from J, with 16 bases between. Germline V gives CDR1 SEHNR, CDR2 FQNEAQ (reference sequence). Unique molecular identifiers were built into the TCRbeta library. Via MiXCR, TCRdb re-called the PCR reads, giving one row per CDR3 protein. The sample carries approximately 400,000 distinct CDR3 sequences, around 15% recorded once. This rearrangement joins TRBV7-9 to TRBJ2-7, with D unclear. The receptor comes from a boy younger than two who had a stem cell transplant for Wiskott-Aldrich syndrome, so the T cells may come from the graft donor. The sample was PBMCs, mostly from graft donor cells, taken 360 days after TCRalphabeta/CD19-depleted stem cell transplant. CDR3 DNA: TGTGCCAGCAGACCTCCAACGCGTCGGGAGCAGTACTTC. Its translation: CASRPPTRREQYF.